The 32 T cell receptor beta chains reported below all come from one sample, sequenced in a study of cytomegalovirus exposure and HLA in healthy donors. The primer mix had 60 Vbeta and 13 Jbeta primers. Profiled with immunoSEQ multiplex PCR; TCRdb holds only in-frame clones, not every one. The table has about 180,000 clones, around 80% seen once. Material for sequencing was PBMCs. These receptors all stem from a woman under 40 in good health and CMV-seropositive.

Note on this clone: A junction end diverges from the germline sequence, so it may reflect a read error. The chain links TRBV7-9 to TRBJ2-6, with 12 bases fitting TRBD1. This CDR3 contains 19 residues. CDR1 is SEHNR, CDR2 FQNEAQ, per germline (reference sequence). The CDR3 loop is CSSSPIPGQGATGANVLTF. The CDR3 DNA sequence: TGTTCCAGCAGCCCAATCCCGGGACAGGGGGCGACTGGGGCCAACGTCCTGACTTTC.

The chain uses TRBV7-9 and TRBJ1-4; unclear D gene. Trimming took off 2 bases at V and 0 bases at J, with 7 bases between the two ends. Germline V CDR1 and CDR2: SEHNR, FQNEAQ (reference sequence). The CDR3 length is 15 residues. The CDR3 DNA reads as TGTGCCAGCAGCTTAAGTTTAGCAACTAATGAAAAACTGTTTTTT. Residues: CASSLSLATNEKLFF.

V gene TRBV2 combines with J gene TRBJ1-2, with 10 bases fitting TRBD1. Germline values: CDR1 SNHLY, CDR2 FYNNEI. The CDR3 covers 14 residues. The V gene end was trimmed by 4 bases and the J gene end by 3 bases; junction bases not matched to a gene: 2. The CDR3 spells CASSVGTGDYGYTF. The DNA for the CDR3 is TGTGCCAGCAGTGTAGGGACAGGGGACTATGGCTACACCTTC.

The chain couples TRBV6-6 to TRBJ2-7, with no clear D. CDR3 size: 12 residues. The ends were cut back, 3 bases at V and 5 bases at J, with 8 bases in the middle. Germline-derived CDR1 and CDR2 are MNHNY and SVGAGI (reference sequence). CDR3 bases: TGTGCCAGCAGTTATGACAAGGACGAGCAGTACTTC. This encodes CASSYDKDEQYF.

The rearrangement joins TRBV11-2 to TRBJ1-2, with D maybe TRBD1 (5 bases). CDR3 length equals 14 residues. V was clipped by 5 bases and J by 0 bases, with 10 bases between them. Germline values: CDR1 SGHAT, CDR2 FQNNGV. CDR3 in DNA: TGTGCCAGCAGCCCACAGGAAGCTAACTATGGCTACACCTTC. It translates to CASSPQEANYGYTF.

This chain connects TRBV5-4 to TRBJ2-1; D is possibly TRBD1 (7 bases). The CDR3 extends over 13 amino acids. Deletions cut 3 bases from V and 6 bases from J, with 10 bases between. The germline V gene encodes CDR1 SGHNT and CDR2 YYREEE (reference sequence). CDR3 in DNA: TGTGCCAGCAGCTGGCAGGGGGGCAATGAGCAGTTCTTC. This encodes CASSWQGGNEQFF. Supplemented by reference TRBV5-4 and TRBJ2-1, the full variable domain reads ETGVTQSPTHLIKTRGQQVTLRCSSQSGHNTVSWYQQALGQGPQFIFQYYREEENGRGNFPPRFSGLQFPNYSSELNVNALELDDSALYLCASSWQGGNEQFFGPGTRLTVL.

The chain recombines TRBV13 with TRBJ2-7; 11 bases match TRBD1. With 6 bases clipped from V and 7 bases from J, the junction kept 14 bases outside the gene matches. CDR3 length: 16 residues. The V gene's germline CDR1 is PRHDT and CDR2 FYEKMQ (reference sequence). For the CDR3, the DNA is TGTGCCAGCAGTCTAGGGGTCGGGACAGGGGGTTGGGAGCAGTACTTC. Translation gives CASSLGVGTGGWEQYF.

CDR3 amino acids: CASSPDSPAYNEQFF. The CDR3 region has the DNA TGTGCCAGCAGTCCGGACTCTCCGGCCTACAATGAGCAGTTCTTC. V and J are TRBV5-4 and TRBJ2-1; D is possibly TRBD2 (5 bases). The CDR3 contains 15 residues. The V end lost 5 bases, the J end lost 2 bases, and 14 bases lay between the germline ends. Per germline, CDR1 SGHNT and CDR2 YYREEE (reference sequence). The full variable domain, completed using reference TRBV5-4 and TRBJ2-1, is ETGVTQSPTHLIKTRGQQVTLRCSSQSGHNTVSWYQQALGQGPQFIFQYYREEENGRGNFPPRFSGLQFPNYSSELNVNALELDDSALYLCASSPDSPAYNEQFFGPGTRLTVL.

There are a few counts of this clone. The genes are TRBV6-4 and TRBJ2-1, with 9 bases identical to TRBD2. J was trimmed by 9 bases and V by 5 bases; bases with no gene match: 8. The CDR3 is 14 residues long. Germline V gene lookup returns CDR1 MRHNA and CDR2 SNTAGT. CDR3 in DNA: TGTGCCAGCAGTCGAGGGCGGGAGGGCAGTGAGCAGTTCTTC. Protein sequence: CASSRGREGSEQFF.

The gene calls are TRBV11-3 and TRBJ1-1, with D perhaps TRBD1 (5 bases). The length of the CDR3 is 15 residues. In germline, CDR1 is SGHNT, CDR2 YENEEA. Trimming removed 1 base from V and 5 bases from J, with 14 bases in between. The CDR3 DNA sequence: TGTGCCAGCAGCTTAGGGTCAGGGAGGGAGACTGAAGCTTTCTTT. This gives the protein CASSLGSGRETEAFF.

The CDR3, as DNA: TGTGCCAGCAGCTACTATGGGACTAATCTACCTTACGAGCAGTACTTC. Translated: CASSYYGTNLPYEQYF. The chain joins TRBV7-6 to TRBJ2-7; 7 bases are shared with TRBD2. The length of the CDR3 is 16 residues. V lost 4 bases, J lost 4 bases, and 13 bases stayed unmatched. The germline V gene has CDR1 SGHVS and CDR2 FNYEAQ.

The rearrangement links TRBV19 to TRBJ1-5, with D maybe TRBD1 (6 bases). Germline loops: CDR1 LNHDA, CDR2 SQIVND (reference sequence). V was trimmed by 8 bases and J by 0 bases, leaving 14 bases between them. This CDR3 is 15 amino acids long. CDR3 nucleotides: TGTGCCAGTGCTAACGGACAGAATAGCAATCAGCCCCAGCATTTT. Protein product: CASANGQNSNQPQHF.

CDR3 loop: CASSVGGSWENIQYF. Here the CDR3 DNA reads TGTGCCAGCAGCGTAGGCGGGAGCTGGGAAAACATTCAGTACTTC. The J gene is TRBJ2-4, the V gene TRBV9, with 7 bases lining up with TRBD2. Germline CDR1 reads SGDLS; CDR2 reads YYNGEE. Unmatched junction bases numbered 5, after V lost 0 bases and J lost 5 bases. The CDR3 spans 15 residues.

V usage is TRBV18 and J usage is TRBJ1-1; perhaps TRBD1 as D (5 bases). The CDR3 spans 11 residues. Germline-derived CDR1 and CDR2 are KGHSH and LQKENI. With 7 bases removed from V and 7 bases from J, the gap between germline ends came to 10 bases. The chain's CDR3 is CASLGDLEAFF. In DNA, the CDR3 is TGTGCCAGCTTAGGGGATCTTGAAGCTTTCTTT.

A few counts support this clone. The V call is TRBV29-1, the J call TRBJ1-1; the D gene is possibly TRBD1 (6 bases). The CDR3 consists of 13 residues. Germline V gene sequence: CDR1 SQVTM, CDR2 ANQGSEA. V lost 4 bases, J lost 3 bases, and 12 bases lay in between. In DNA, the CDR3 is TGCAGCGTTGGGGGTGGGGGCCACACTGAAGCTTTCTTT. Encoded protein: CSVGGGGHTEAFF. The complete variable domain, with remaining parts taken from reference TRBV29-1 and TRBJ1-1, reads SAVISQKPSRDICQRGTSLTIQCQVDSQVTMMFWYRQQPGQSLTLIATANQGSEATYESGFVIDKFPISRPNLTFSTLTVSNMSPEDSSIYLCSVGGGGHTEAFFGQGTRLTVV.

The chain joins TRBV2 to TRBJ1-5; TRBD1 might be the D (5 bases). This CDR3 spans 13 amino acids. Trimming pared 10 bases from V and 4 bases from J, leaving 14 bases between. The germline V gene encodes CDR1 SNHLY and CDR2 FYNNEI. The CDR3 DNA reads TGTGCCATCCGGACATTCCCAAATCAGCCCCAGCATTTT. This sequence encodes CAIRTFPNQPQHF.

The V gene is TRBV7-3, the J gene TRBJ1-5; 8 bases map to TRBD1. Germline V lookup: CDR1 SGHTA, CDR2 FQGTGA. J was trimmed by 4 bases and V by 3 bases; bases with no gene match: 5. The CDR3 runs 15 residues. The CDR3 is CASSFDRGANQPQHF. The CDR3 nucleotides are TGTGCCAGCAGCTTTGACAGGGGAGCGAATCAGCCCCAGCATTTT. Full variable domain (rest looked up from reference TRBV7-3 and TRBJ1-5): GAGVSQTPSNKVTEKGKYVELRCDPISGHTALYWYRQSLGQGPEFLIYFQGTGAADDSGLPNDRFFAVRPEGSVSTLKIQRTERGDSAVYLCASSFDRGANQPQHFGDGTRLSIL.

In its sample, this clone was seen a few times. This chain joins TRBV4-1 and TRBJ2-1; possible D gene TRBD2, 6 bases. The CDR3 length is 14 residues. With 0 bases removed from V and 9 bases from J, the gap between germline ends came to 12 bases. Germline CDR1 is MGHRA and CDR2 is YSYEKL. The CDR3 spells CASSQEGPGAEQFF. In nucleotides, the CDR3 is TGCGCCAGCAGCCAAGAAGGCCCGGGAGCTGAGCAGTTCTTC.

The table lists this clone with a few counts. The chain couples TRBV6-1 to TRBJ2-1; TRBD1 agrees at 9 bases. CDR3 length equals 15 residues. Germline V CDR1 and CDR2: MNHNS, SASEGT. J was trimmed by 8 bases and V by 6 bases; bases with no gene match: 11. The CDR3 nucleotides read TGTGCCAGCAGATCCTGGGGGACAGGGCGCGATGAGCAGTTCTTC. Translating gives CASRSWGTGRDEQFF.

This chain uses TRBV19 with TRBJ1-2; D not certain. Germline values: CDR1 LNHDA, CDR2 SQIVND (reference sequence). The CDR3 is 15 amino acids. V was cut by 3 bases and J by 9 bases, with 20 bases left in between. In DNA form, the CDR3 reads TGTGCCAGTAGTATTAGGAGGAGGCAAGACGCAAGCTACACCTTC. Protein product: CASSIRRRQDASYTF.

The chain combines TRBV7-6 with TRBJ2-1, with 10 bases fitting TRBD2. CDR3 length equals 14 residues. With V trimmed by 4 bases and J by 9 bases, 6 bases remained unmatched. The germline CDR1 and CDR2 sequences are SGHVS and FNYEAQ. The CDR3 here is CASSYPGLATEQFF. The CDR3 coding sequence is TGTGCCAGCAGCTACCCGGGACTAGCGACTGAGCAGTTCTTC.

The chain couples TRBV6-4 to TRBJ2-7, with a tentative D call TRBD2 (6 bases). This CDR3 contains 18 residues. V lost 7 bases, J lost 3 bases, and 28 bases lay in between. The V gene's germline CDR1 is MRHNA and CDR2 SNTAGT. The CDR3 DNA reads as TGTGCCAGCACCTCCGGACAAGATGAGCGGGCCCGCGGCTACGAGCAGTACTTC. Its translation: CASTSGQDERARGYEQYF.

J is TRBJ2-3 and V is TRBV2, with 13 bases lining up with TRBD2. The CDR3 consists of 15 residues. Germline values: CDR1 SNHLY, CDR2 FYNNEI. The CDR3 loop reads CAGLAGVWSTDTQYF. CDR3 bases: TGTGCAGGACTAGCGGGAGTTTGGAGCACAGATACGCAGTATTTT.

The chain links TRBV5-8 to TRBJ2-6; possibly TRBD1 for D (5 bases). The V end was cut by 0 bases, the J end by 1 base, with 8 bases between. Germline lookup yields CDR1 SGHTS and CDR2 YDEGEE. The CDR3 runs to 16 residues. The CDR3 loop is CASSLGQLSGANVLTF. The CDR3 DNA sequence: TGTGCCAGCAGCTTGGGACAGCTGTCTGGGGCCAACGTCCTGACTTTC.

The DNA of the CDR3 is TGTGCCAGCAGCTTGGTAGGGAGGGGCGACACCGGGGAGCTGTTTTTT. The encoded protein is CASSLVGRGDTGELFF. The chain joins TRBV5-6 to TRBJ2-2, with TRBD2 identical over 7 bases. V lost 0 bases and J lost 3; bases outside the gene matches: 5. Germline CDR1 SGHDT, CDR2 YYEEEE. This CDR3 has 16 amino acids. Full variable domain (missing parts from reference TRBV5-6 and TRBJ2-2): DAGVTQSPTHLIKTRGQQVTLRCSPKSGHDTVSWYQQALGQGPQFIFQYYEEEERQRGNFPDRFSGHQFPNYSSELNVNALLLGDSALYLCASSLVGRGDTGELFFGEGSRLTVL.

The chain has TRBV5-1 and TRBJ2-3, with D possibly matching TRBD1 (5 bases). The V end was cut by 4 bases, the J end by 2 bases, with 14 bases between. In germline, CDR1 is SGHRS, CDR2 YFSETQ. The CDR3 runs 15 residues. Written as DNA, the CDR3 is TGCGCCAGCAGCCCTGGACATTCAACCACAGATACGCAGTATTTT. Translation gives CASSPGHSTTDTQYF.

This sequence joins TRBV4-1 and TRBJ1-5; TRBD1 matches at 7 bases. This CDR3 comprises 15 residues. CDR1 MGHRA and CDR2 YSYEKL come from the germline V gene. Trimming removed 1 base from V and 6 bases from J; junction bases left unmatched: 6. DNA for the CDR3: TGCGCCAGCAGCCAAGGGAGGGGGACAGCTCAGCCCCAGCATTTT. Amino acid sequence: CASSQGRGTAQPQHF.

The rearrangement links TRBV28 to TRBJ1-5; tentatively, D is TRBD1 (6 bases). The CDR3 runs to 14 residues. Germline CDR1 reads MDHEN; CDR2 reads SYDVKM. Trimming cost V 8 bases and J 6 bases, with 17 bases left between them. The CDR3 region has the DNA TGTGCCAGCCACCAGGGGCCGACGCGTCAGCCCCAGCATTTT. As protein: CASHQGPTRQPQHF.

V gene TRBV11-3 combines with J gene TRBJ2-1; TRBD2 matches at 8 bases. The CDR3 loop spans 15 amino acids. Unmatched junction bases numbered 9, after V lost 1 base and J lost 10 bases. The germline gives CDR1 SGHNT, CDR2 YENEEA. The DNA for the CDR3 is TGTGCCAGCAGCTTAGCGGGACTAGAGGGGGGGGAGCAGTTCTTC. Protein sequence: CASSLAGLEGGEQFF.

The genes are TRBV28 and TRBJ2-7; unclear D gene. Germline CDR1 reads MDHEN; CDR2 reads SYDVKM. V lost 9 bases to trimming and J lost 6 bases, with 15 bases between them. This CDR3 is 12 amino acids long. The CDR3 nucleotides are TGTGCCAGAATTTCCTTCACACCCGAGCAGTACTTC. Its translation: CARISFTPEQYF.

The chain couples TRBV5-1 to TRBJ1-1; the match to TRBD1 covers 10 bases. The CDR3 contains 14 residues. V gave up 5 bases and J gave up 4 bases; unmatched junction bases: 5. CDR1 and CDR2 (germline): SGHRS, YFSETQ. CDR3 residues: CASRRTGGATEAFF. The CDR3 region has the DNA TGCGCCAGCAGACGGACAGGGGGGGCCACTGAAGCTTTCTTT.

V is TRBV29-1 and J is TRBJ1-3, with 9 bases lining up with TRBD1. Germline loops: CDR1 SQVTM, CDR2 ANQGSEA. The junction had 4 bases not matched to a gene; V was cut back by 4 bases and J by 0 bases. The CDR3 has 15 residues. The DNA for the CDR3 is TGCAGCGTTGGGACAGGGGCCTTCTCTGGAAACACCATATATTTT. This encodes CSVGTGAFSGNTIYF.